One and the same sample provided the 27 T cell receptor beta chains below, sequenced in a study of CD8+ T cells in alopecia areata. The sequencing template was cDNA reverse transcribed from extracted RNA. The table came from immunoSEQ multiplex PCR; TCRdb's copy has only in-frame clones and leaves some out. The table records about 110,000 clones, 45% to 60% of them present only once. The sequencing input was NKG2D-low CD8+ T cells sorted from blood. All receptors derive from a human donor with alopecia areata.

The chain joins TRBV27 to TRBJ2-1; TRBD1 matches 8 bases. The ends lost 2 bases at V and 2 bases at J; junction bases unmatched: 2. CDR1 is MNHEY, CDR2 SMNVEV, per germline (reference sequence). The CDR3 extends over 15 amino acids. The CDR3 region is CASSLRDRPYNEQFF. The CDR3 nucleotides are TGTGCCAGCAGTTTAAGGGACAGGCCCTACAATGAGCAGTTCTTC.

The gene calls are TRBV5-1 and TRBJ2-5; unclear D gene. Trimming took off 4 bases at V and 1 base at J, with 11 bases between the two ends. Germline V gene data show CDR1 as SGHRS and CDR2 as YFSETQ. The CDR3 has 14 residues. This CDR3 is CASSPLGVQETQYF. CDR3 nucleotides: TGCGCCAGCAGCCCCCTCGGCGTCCAAGAGACCCAGTACTTC.

The V gene is TRBV6-5, the J gene TRBJ1-4; no firm D call. Trimming took off 2 bases at V and 2 bases at J, with 0 bases between the two ends. Germline V CDR1 and CDR2: MNHEY, SVGAGI. The CDR3 consists of 12 residues. The CDR3 reads CASSYTNEKLFF. The CDR3 DNA sequence: TGTGCCAGCAGTTACACTAATGAAAAACTGTTTTTT.

The rearrangement uses TRBV5-1 and TRBJ2-7, with a tentative D call TRBD2 (5 bases). V gave up 1 base and J gave up 0 bases, with 17 bases separating them. Germline lookup yields CDR1 SGHRS and CDR2 YFSETQ. The CDR3 extends over 17 amino acids. For the CDR3, the DNA is TGCGCCAGCAGCTTGAATAGGTTCGGGGTGGACTCCTACGAGCAGTACTTC. Translating gives CASSLNRFGVDSYEQYF.

This clone showed up just a few times. Other DNA sequences in the same sample also yield this CDR3. The rearrangement uses TRBV28 and TRBJ2-7; D ambiguous. V was pared by 3 bases and J by 0 bases, with 0 bases between. This CDR3 is built from 11 residues. CDR1 and CDR2 (germline): MDHEN, SYDVKM. The CDR3 DNA sequence: TGTGCCAGCAGTTTCTCCTACGAGCAGTACTTC. Translated, it gives CASSFSYEQYF.

This clone was picked up a small number of times. The rearrangement uses TRBV29-1 and TRBJ1-2; D not resolved. Germline V gene data show CDR1 as SQVTM and CDR2 as ANQGSEA. The CDR3 has 12 residues. The V and J ends lost 4 bases and 7 bases respectively, with 13 bases between them. CDR3 DNA: TGCAGCGTTGCGTTAGGGTCGAGTGGCTACACCTTC. Its translation is CSVALGSSGYTF.

This clone was picked up a small number of times. This chain joins TRBV19 and TRBJ2-6; D call uncertain. The ends were cut back, 5 bases at V and 0 bases at J, with 5 bases in the middle. The CDR3 loop spans 14 amino acids. Germline lookup yields CDR1 LNHDA and CDR2 SQIVND (reference sequence). CDR3 bases: TGTGCCAGTAGTGATCTCTCTGGGGCCAACGTCCTGACTTTC. Its protein product is CASSDLSGANVLTF.

This clone was counted only a few times. This chain links TRBV2 with TRBJ2-7; TRBD1 matches at 7 bases. The CDR3 has 13 amino acids. The V gene's germline CDR1 is SNHLY and CDR2 FYNNEI. Trimming cost V 7 bases and J 4 bases; bases outside gene matches: 7. The CDR3 reads CASIPDRDYEQYF. The CDR3 nucleotides are TGTGCCAGCATCCCCGACAGGGATTACGAGCAGTACTTC.

This clone appeared a few times. The chain carries TRBV2 and TRBJ1-2, with D perhaps TRBD1 (5 bases). Between the trimmed V and J ends, which lost 6 bases and 4 bases, there was a span of 15 bases. Germline values: CDR1 SNHLY, CDR2 FYNNEI. The CDR3 spans 14 residues. CDR3: CASSSIQGPYGYTF. The DNA of the CDR3 is TGTGCCAGCAGCTCCATCCAGGGACCCTATGGCTACACCTTC.

On this clone: Distinct nucleotide sequences in the sample also encode this CDR3. V and J are TRBV7-8 and TRBJ2-1; D tentatively fits TRBD1 or TRBD2 (5 bases each). V shed 5 bases and J shed 3 bases, with 11 bases lying between them. The length of the CDR3 is 14 residues. Germline CDR1 is SGHVS and CDR2 is FQNEAQ. This CDR3 is CASSLGGGYNEQFF. The CDR3 coding sequence is TGTGCCAGCAGCCTTGGGGGTGGCTACAATGAGCAGTTCTTC. Complete variable domain (other parts from reference TRBV7-8 and TRBJ2-1): GAGVSQSPRYKVAKRGQDVALRCDPISGHVSLFWYQQALGQGPEFLTYFQNEAQLDKSGLPSDRFFAERPEGSVSTLKIQRTQQEDSAVYLCASSLGGGYNEQFFGPGTRLTVL.

This clone has more than one count but fewer than ten. The rearrangement joins TRBV27 to TRBJ1-2; a weak D match, TRBD1 (5 bases). Germline values: CDR1 MNHEY, CDR2 SMNVEV (reference sequence). This CDR3 has 14 amino acids. V lost 4 bases and J lost 4, with 13 bases in between. The CDR3 coding sequence is TGTGCCAGCAGTTCAGAGACAGACCTCTATGGCTACACCTTC. The encoded protein is CASSSETDLYGYTF.

This chain links TRBV7-9 with TRBJ2-7, with 7 bases lining up with TRBD2. This CDR3 is 15 amino acids long. The J segment lost 6 bases and the V segment lost 0 bases, leaving 8 bases of the junction unmatched. CDR1 and CDR2 from the germline V gene are SEHNR and FQNEAQ (reference sequence). CDR3 amino acids: CASSLAGEGLVEQYF. CDR3 DNA: TGTGCCAGCAGCTTAGCCGGGGAGGGCCTTGTCGAGCAGTACTTC. The whole variable domain, filled in from reference TRBV7-9 and TRBJ2-7, reads DTGVSQNPRHKITKRGQNVTFRCDPISEHNRLYWYRQTLGQGPEFLTYFQNEAQLEKSRLLSDRFSAERPKGSFSTLEIQRTEQGDSAMYLCASSLAGEGLVEQYFGPGTRLTVT.

The J gene is TRBJ1-1, the V gene TRBV27, with a weak D call TRBD1 (5 bases). V was shortened by 6 bases and J by 0 bases, with 8 bases between the two germline ends. The V gene's germline CDR1 is MNHEY and CDR2 SMNVEV (reference sequence). The CDR3 length is 13 residues. CDR3 region: CASSRGMNTEAFF. In DNA form, the CDR3 reads TGTGCCAGCAGCCGGGGGATGAACACTGAAGCTTTCTTT.

The genes are TRBV5-1 and TRBJ2-7; weak D call: TRBD2 (6 bases). Trimming shortened V by 0 bases and J by 5 bases, and 18 bases separated the two germline ends. Germline V CDR1 and CDR2: SGHRS, YFSETQ. This CDR3 is 16 amino acids long. For the CDR3, the DNA is TGCGCCAGCAGCTTGGTGGGCGGGACGGCTTTGGACGAGCAGTACTTC. This gives the protein CASSLVGGTALDEQYF. Full variable domain (missing parts from reference TRBV5-1 and TRBJ2-7): KAGVTQTPRYLIKTRGQQVTLSCSPISGHRSVSWYQQTPGQGLQFLFEYFSETQRNKGNFPGRFSGRQFSNSRSEMNVSTLELGDSALYLCASSLVGGTALDEQYFGPGTRLTVT.

This clone was counted a few times. This chain uses TRBV4-1 with TRBJ2-7, with 9 nucleotides matching TRBD1. The CDR3 sequence is 14 residues long. Germline CDR1 MGHRA, CDR2 YSYEKL. The junction had 6 bases not matched to a gene; V was cut back by 3 bases and J by 6 bases. The CDR3 is CASSQRDRVAEQYF. The CDR3 nucleotides are TGCGCCAGCAGCCAGAGGGACAGGGTGGCCGAGCAGTACTTC.

The chain carries TRBV12-5 and TRBJ2-4; TRBD1 or TRBD2 may be the D gene (6 bases each). CDR3 length: 12 residues. Germline lookup yields CDR1 LGHNT and CDR2 FRNRAP. V lost 7 bases and J lost 8, with 12 bases in between. CDR3 in amino acids: CASEGGLDIQYF. The CDR3 coding sequence is TGTGCTAGTGAAGGGGGACTGGACATTCAGTACTTC.

This chain uses TRBV29-1 with TRBJ2-1, with D unresolved. Trimming took 4 bases from V and 2 from J, leaving 9 bases between them. CDR3 length: 13 amino acids. Germline loops: CDR1 SQVTM, CDR2 ANQGSEA. CDR3 in DNA: TGCAGCGTTGTGGGTGGAACCTACAATGAGCAGTTCTTC. This sequence encodes CSVVGGTYNEQFF.

As for this clone: This sample includes further DNA sequences coding for the same CDR3. The gene calls are TRBV5-1 and TRBJ2-7; D ambiguous. The length of the CDR3 is 11 residues. Germline assignment: CDR1 SGHRS and CDR2 YFSETQ. The V and J ends lost 0 bases and 5 bases respectively, with 3 bases between them. CDR3 loop: CASSLGDEQYF. The DNA of the CDR3 is TGCGCCAGCAGCTTGGGAGACGAGCAGTACTTC.

The chain joins TRBV28 to TRBJ1-1; TRBD1 aligns across 7 bases. This CDR3 region has 16 residues. The V and J ends lost 6 bases and 0 bases, in that order; junction bases with no gene match: 10. In germline, CDR1 is MDHEN, CDR2 SYDVKM. CDR3 sequence: CASRYRQGPMNTEAFF. CDR3 coding DNA: TGTGCCAGCAGGTACCGACAGGGCCCCATGAACACTGAAGCTTTCTTT.

This chain uses TRBV2 with TRBJ1-1; 8 bases line up with TRBD1. Trimming cost V 9 bases and J 5 bases; bases outside gene matches: 5. The CDR3 has 12 residues. In germline, CDR1 is SNHLY, CDR2 FYNNEI. CDR3 sequence reads: CASQGARTEAFF. The CDR3 bases are TGTGCCAGTCAGGGGGCGCGGACTGAAGCTTTCTTT.

V usage is TRBV6-5 and J usage is TRBJ1-1, with no clear D. V was shortened by 7 bases and J by 1 base, with 7 bases between the two germline ends. The CDR3 is 12 residues long. Germline V lookup: CDR1 MNHEY, CDR2 SVGAGI. The CDR3, as DNA: TGTGCCAGCAAGGCTGGGAACACTGAAGCTTTCTTT. This encodes CASKAGNTEAFF.

This clone came up a few times. V and J are TRBV29-1 and TRBJ1-5; tentative D call: TRBD1 (5 bases). The germline CDR1 and CDR2 sequences are SQVTM and ANQGSEA. The CDR3 contains 13 residues. The germline V and J ends were trimmed by 3 bases and 6 bases, with 12 bases remaining between them. Here the CDR3 reads CSVEGGEGQPQHF. CDR3 coding DNA: TGCAGCGTTGAGGGGGGGGAAGGTCAGCCCCAGCATTTT.

The V gene is TRBV30, the J gene TRBJ2-1; 11 bases agree with TRBD2. CDR3 length: 16 residues. Germline assignment: CDR1 GTSNPN and CDR2 SVGIG (reference sequence). V dropped 0 bases and J dropped 9; count of bases not matched to a gene: 10. CDR3: CAWSVPASGRIGEQFF. CDR3 DNA sequence: TGTGCCTGGAGTGTCCCGGCTAGCGGGAGGATAGGTGAGCAGTTCTTC.

The rearrangement joins TRBV6-5 to TRBJ2-3; D gene unclear. V was shortened by 1 base and J by 6 bases, with 11 bases between the two germline ends. The CDR3 is 14 amino acids. CDR1 and CDR2 (germline): MNHEY, SVGAGI. The CDR3 DNA sequence: TGTGCCAGCAGTTACTACCCCCTCGGGGATACGCAGTATTTT. Encoded protein: CASSYYPLGDTQYF.

This chain connects TRBV7-8 to TRBJ1-5, with D possibly matching TRBD1 (5 bases). With 6 bases removed from V and 2 bases from J, the gap between germline ends came to 17 bases. CDR3 length equals 16 residues. Germline V lookup: CDR1 SGHVS, CDR2 FQNEAQ. The CDR3 is CASSQLRGRGNQPQHF. The CDR3 coding sequence is TGTGCCAGCAGTCAACTCCGGGGGAGAGGCAATCAGCCCCAGCATTTT.

In this sample, this clone turned up a few times. This rearrangement joins TRBV7-9 to TRBJ1-2; TRBD1 might be the D (5 bases). Between the trimmed V and J ends, which lost 8 bases and 8 bases, there was a span of 21 bases. Germline assignment: CDR1 SEHNR and CDR2 FQNEAQ (reference sequence). This CDR3 is built from 14 residues. CDR3 bases: TGTGCCAGCTTGGGACTGAGGGCCCCCTCAGGCTACACCTTC. Its protein is CASLGLRAPSGYTF.

As to this clone: Other DNA sequences in the same sample also yield this CDR3. V is TRBV5-6 and J is TRBJ1-1; D uncertain. Germline V gene lookup returns CDR1 SGHDT and CDR2 YYEEEE. Trimming shortened V by 0 bases and J by 3 bases, and 9 bases separated the two germline ends. This CDR3 comprises 14 residues. The CDR3 bases are TGTGCCAGCAGCTTGGGCCTCGGGGACACTGAAGCTTTCTTT. This gives the protein CASSLGLGDTEAFF.